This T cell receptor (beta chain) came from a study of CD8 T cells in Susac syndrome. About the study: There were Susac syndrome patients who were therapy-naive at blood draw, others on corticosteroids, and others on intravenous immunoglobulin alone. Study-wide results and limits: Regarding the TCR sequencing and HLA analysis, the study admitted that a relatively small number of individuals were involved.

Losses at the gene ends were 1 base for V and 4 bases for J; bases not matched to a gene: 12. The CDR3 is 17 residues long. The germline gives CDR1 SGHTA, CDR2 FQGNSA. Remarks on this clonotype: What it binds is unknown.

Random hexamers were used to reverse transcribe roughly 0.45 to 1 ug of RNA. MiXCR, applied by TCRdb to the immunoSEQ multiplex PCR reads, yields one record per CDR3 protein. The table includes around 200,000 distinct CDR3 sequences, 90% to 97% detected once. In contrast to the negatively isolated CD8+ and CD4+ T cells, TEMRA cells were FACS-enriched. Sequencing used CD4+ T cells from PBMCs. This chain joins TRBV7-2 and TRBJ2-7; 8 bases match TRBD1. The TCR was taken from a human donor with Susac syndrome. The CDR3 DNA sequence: TGTGCCAGCAGCTTAGGAGGGTTCAGGGGGCTTGTGTACGAGCAGTACTTC. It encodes CASSLGGFRGLVYEQYF.